This TCR beta chain was identified during a study of cytomegalovirus exposure and HLA in healthy donors. Study results and limitations: The study designated fewer than 200 TCR beta chains cytomegalovirus-associated.

The donors were part of the validation cohort of some 120 subjects. That cohort was separate from the first cohort, which comprised 550 to 750 subjects. Clones were read by immunoSEQ multiplex PCR, and TCRdb kept only the in-frame ones, dropping some. The sample comprises 200,000 to 250,000 clones, around 78% of which are singletons, and roughly 5.7% rests with the top ten. This clone was observed many times. Its antigen is not known. Germline lookup yields CDR1 SNHLY and CDR2 FYNNEI. The ends lost 4 bases at V and 7 bases at J; junction bases unmatched: 3. This CDR3 has 14 amino acids. The sample consisted of PBMCs. The sequence was obtained from a woman aged 18 to 35 in good health and CMV-seronegative. The V and J genes are TRBV2 and TRBJ2-7; 14 nucleotides match TRBD2. CDR3 amino acids: CASSGTSGGTEQYF. The CDR3 bases are TGTGCCAGCAGTGGGACTAGCGGGGGGACTGAGCAGTACTTC. Combining the CDR3 with reference TRBV2 and TRBJ2-7 gives the whole variable domain EPEVTQTPSHQVTQMGQEVILRCVPISNHLYFYWYRQILGQKVEFLVSFYNNEISEKSEIFDDQFSVERPDGSNFTLKIRSTKLEDSAMYFCASSGTSGGTEQYFGPGTRLTVT.